This T cell receptor beta chain comes out of a study of blood T cell repertoires in COVID-19. Whole-study context: Whether acute or convalescent, the COVID-19 samples came from the United States, Italy and Spain. T cells, B-cell-depleted T cells, or PBMCs provided the cDNA or gDNA that served as material.

The CDR3 runs to 15 residues. V lost 3 bases and J lost 8; bases outside the gene matches: 7. CDR1 is SGDLS and CDR2 is YYNGEE in the germline V gene. In the authors' methods: Cell counts per sample came from amplifying reference gene primers. Assay used: immunoSEQ multiplex PCR; TCRdb lists only in-frame clones, some missing. The D gene and trimming were derived from the DNA, and the V and J assignments and clone size from that table. This table has about 55,000 clones, approximately 92% appearing once. J is TRBJ1-4 and V is TRBV9, with 10 positions matching TRBD1. Sequencing was done on a sample of peripheral blood. The source is a human donor with active COVID-19. The donor label of this sample is uncertain. The CDR3 nucleotides read TGTGCCAGCAGCGCGCCGGGACAGGGGAGAGAAAAACTGTTTTTT. This encodes CASSAPGQGREKLFF.